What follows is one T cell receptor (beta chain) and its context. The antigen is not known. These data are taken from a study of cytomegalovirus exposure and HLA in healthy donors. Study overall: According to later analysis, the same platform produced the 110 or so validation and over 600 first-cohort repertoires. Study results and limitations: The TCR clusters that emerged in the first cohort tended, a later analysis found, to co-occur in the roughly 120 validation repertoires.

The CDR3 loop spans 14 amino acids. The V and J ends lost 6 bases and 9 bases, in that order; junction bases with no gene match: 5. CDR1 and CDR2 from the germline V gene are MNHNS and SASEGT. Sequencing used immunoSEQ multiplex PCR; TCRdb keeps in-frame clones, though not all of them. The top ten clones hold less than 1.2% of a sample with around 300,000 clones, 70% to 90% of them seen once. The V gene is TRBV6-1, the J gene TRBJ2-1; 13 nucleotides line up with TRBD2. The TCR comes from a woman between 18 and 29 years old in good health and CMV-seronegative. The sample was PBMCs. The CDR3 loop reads CASSRTSGRGEQFF. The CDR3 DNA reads TGTGCCAGCAGCCGGACTAGCGGGAGAGGTGAGCAGTTCTTC.